Listed here is a single TCR beta chain. The entry originates in a study of cytomegalovirus exposure and HLA in healthy donors. Looking at the study overall: A preliminary data release comprised around 90 million unique TCRs obtained from HLA-typed donors.

The PCR contained 60 Vbeta and 13 Jbeta primers. Sequenced by immunoSEQ multiplex PCR; TCRdb stores in-frame clones only, minus some. The sample comprises 150,000 to 200,000 clones, around three quarters of which are singletons, and about 1.9% rests with the top ten. CDR3 length: 15 amino acids. The ends lost 6 bases at V and 4 bases at J; junction bases unmatched: 8. Per the germline V gene, CDR1 is MNHNS and CDR2 is SASEGT. The chain employs TRBV6-1 and TRBJ2-5, with 10 bases aligning to TRBD1. Material for sequencing was PBMCs. The clonotype comes from a man aged 25-45 years in good health and CMV-seronegative. For the CDR3, the DNA is TGTGCCAGCAGGGTGGGACAGGGGACCGGAGAGACCCAGTACTTC. It encodes CASRVGQGTGETQYF.